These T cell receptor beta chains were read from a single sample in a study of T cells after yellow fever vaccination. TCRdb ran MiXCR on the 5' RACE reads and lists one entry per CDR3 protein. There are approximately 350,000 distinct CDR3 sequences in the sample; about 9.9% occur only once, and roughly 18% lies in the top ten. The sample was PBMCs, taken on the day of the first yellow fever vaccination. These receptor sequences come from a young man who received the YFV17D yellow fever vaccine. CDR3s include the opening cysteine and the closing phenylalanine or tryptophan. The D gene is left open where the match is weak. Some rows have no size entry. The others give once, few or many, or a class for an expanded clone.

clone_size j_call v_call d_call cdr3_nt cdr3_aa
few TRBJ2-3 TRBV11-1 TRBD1 TGTGCCAGCAGCCCCCGATGGACAGGGGATCACCGGGGACCCACAGATACGCAGTATTTT CASSPRWTGDHRGPTDTQYF
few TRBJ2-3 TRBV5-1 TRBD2 TGCGCCAGCAGCTTGGCCCCGCGGGGGGCGCCCACAGATACGCAGTATTTT CASSLAPRGAPTDTQYF
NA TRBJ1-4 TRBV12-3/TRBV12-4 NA TGTGCCAGCAGTTTAGAGGCTAATGAAAAACTGTTTTTT CASSLEANEKLFF
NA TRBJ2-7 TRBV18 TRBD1 TGTGCCAGCTCACTGCCGGGACAGATGTCCTACGAGCAGTACTTC CASSLPGQMSYEQYF
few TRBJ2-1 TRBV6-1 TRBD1 TGTGCCAGCAGTGAATTAGGGACAGATGATCTCTTC CASSELGTDDLF
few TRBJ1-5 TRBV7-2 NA TGTGCCAGCAGCATCAACTTTCAGCCCCAGCATTTT CASSINFQPQHF
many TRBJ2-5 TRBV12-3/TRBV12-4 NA TGTGCCAGCAGTCTGGGGGTTTTGCAGACCCAGTACTTC CASSLGVLQTQYF
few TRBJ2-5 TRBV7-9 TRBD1 TGTGCCAGTGAACAGGGGGAGGAGACCCAGTACTTC CASEQGEETQYF
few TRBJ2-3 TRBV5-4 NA TGTGCCAGCAGCTTGGGGGGGAGCTTCACAGATACGCAGTATTTT CASSLGGSFTDTQYF
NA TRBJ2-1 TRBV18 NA TGTGCCAGCTCACTTATGGTAATCAGGGGCGGAGATGAGCAGTTCTTC CASSLMVIRGGDEQFF
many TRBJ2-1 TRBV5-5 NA TGTGCCAGCAGCTTGGCAGATCCCAGGTCGGGGCAGTTCTTC CASSLADPRSGQFF
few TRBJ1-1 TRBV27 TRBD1 TGTGCCAGCAGTTTATCAGGGGGCATGAACACTGAAGCTTTCTTT CASSLSGGMNTEAFF
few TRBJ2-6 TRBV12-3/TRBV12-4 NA TGTGCCAGCAGCCCAGGGGAGGCCAACGTCCTGACTTTC CASSPGEANVLTF
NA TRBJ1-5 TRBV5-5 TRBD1 TGTGCCAGCAGCTTGGAGGACAGGGGTCAGCCCCAGCATTTT CASSLEDRGQPQHF
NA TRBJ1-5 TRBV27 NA TGTGCCAGCAGTTCCTGGGTCAATCAGCCCCAGCATTTT CASSSWVNQPQHF
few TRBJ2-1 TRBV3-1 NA TGTGCCAGCAGCCAAGATTCCGGGGGGCACAATGAGCAGTTCTTC CASSQDSGGHNEQFF
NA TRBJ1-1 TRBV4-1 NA TGCGCCAGCAGCCAAGATACGCTATGGGTGGCCGACTCGAACACTGAAGCTTTCTTT CASSQDTLWVADSNTEAFF
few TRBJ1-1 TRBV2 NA TGTGCCAGCAGTCAGGCTCCGGCAACTGAAGCTTTCTTT CASSQAPATEAFF
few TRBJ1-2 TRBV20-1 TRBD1 TGCAGTGCTAGAGCTCTAGGACAGGGAGACTATGGCTACACCTTC CSARALGQGDYGYTF
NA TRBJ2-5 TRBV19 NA TGTGCCAGTAGTATAGATTTGGGTATCAAGACCCAGTACTTC CASSIDLGIKTQYF